The 31 T cell receptor beta chains below come from one sample, sequenced in a study of CD8 T cells in Susac syndrome. The RNA input was about 0.5 to 1 ug, and it was reverse transcribed with random hexamers. From the immunoSEQ multiplex PCR reads, TCRdb called clonotypes with MiXCR, one entry per CDR3 protein. The sample records 90,000 to 150,000 distinct CDR3 sequences, approximately 91% being singletons. Sequences were obtained from CD4+ T cells from PBMCs. The receptors shown here come from a human donor in good health.

This chain links TRBV20-1 with TRBJ2-2; TRBD2 matches at 7 bases. This CDR3 spans 13 amino acids. J was trimmed by 5 bases and V by 3 bases; bases with no gene match: 3. CDR1 and CDR2 (germline): DFQATT, SNEGSKA (reference sequence). The CDR3 sequence: CSASGGLTGELFF. Written as DNA, the CDR3 is TGCAGTGCTAGCGGGGGGTTAACCGGGGAGCTGTTTTTT.

The chain joins TRBV7-6 to TRBJ2-7; possibly TRBD1 for D (5 bases). Germline values: CDR1 SGHVS, CDR2 FNYEAQ. The CDR3 is 13 residues long. Trimming removed 5 bases from V and 3 bases from J, with 11 bases in between. This CDR3 reads CASSPDDSYEQYF. CDR3 in DNA: TGTGCCAGCAGCCCTGATGACAGCTACGAGCAGTACTTC.

The chain carries TRBV7-2 and TRBJ2-1; unclear D gene. The CDR3 loop spans 12 amino acids. Looked up from germline, CDR1 is SGHTA and CDR2 is FQGNSA. V was clipped by 3 bases and J by 9 bases, with 9 bases between them. The CDR3: CASSFTTGEQFF. The CDR3, as DNA: TGTGCCAGCAGCTTCACGACGGGTGAGCAGTTCTTC.

The chain recombines TRBV13 with TRBJ1-2; D possibly corresponds to TRBD1 (5 bases). The CDR3 is 15 residues long. The V gene's germline CDR1 is PRHDT and CDR2 FYEKMQ (reference sequence). The V end lost 7 bases, the J end lost 8 bases, and 23 bases lay between the germline ends. CDR3 in DNA: TGTGCCAGCACGCCGAGCGTCCCAGGGATTGACGGCTACACCTTC. The encoded protein is CASTPSVPGIDGYTF.

The genes are TRBV2 and TRBJ1-4; possibly TRBD1 for D (5 bases). Deletions cut 5 bases from V and 2 bases from J, with 15 bases between. CDR3 length: 16 residues. From germline, CDR1 is SNHLY and CDR2 FYNNEI. The CDR3 loop reads CASSHTLGGTNEKLFF. CDR3 in DNA: TGTGCCAGCAGTCATACCCTGGGGGGGACTAATGAAAAACTGTTTTTT.

The chain joins TRBV20-1 to TRBJ1-1, with D maybe TRBD1 (5 bases). This CDR3 region has 13 residues. Germline assignment: CDR1 DFQATT and CDR2 SNEGSKA (reference sequence). The ends were cut back, 0 bases at V and 6 bases at J, with 11 bases in the middle. CDR3 nucleotides: TGCAGTGCTAGAGAAGGGGCCCGCTCTGAAGCTTTCTTT. It codes for CSAREGARSEAFF.

The genes are TRBV29-1 and TRBJ1-1, with 7 bases fitting TRBD1. Trimming cost V 6 bases and J 0 bases; bases outside gene matches: 10. This CDR3 is built from 15 residues. Germline assignment: CDR1 SQVTM and CDR2 ANQGSEA. The CDR3 region has the DNA TGCAGCGTGGGATACCCGGGACAGATGAACACTGAAGCTTTCTTT. Protein product: CSVGYPGQMNTEAFF. Using reference TRBV29-1 and TRBJ1-1 for the parts outside the CDR3, the full variable domain is SAVISQKPSRDICQRGTSLTIQCQVDSQVTMMFWYRQQPGQSLTLIATANQGSEATYESGFVIDKFPISRPNLTFSTLTVSNMSPEDSSIYLCSVGYPGQMNTEAFFGQGTRLTVV.

This rearrangement joins TRBV30 to TRBJ1-4; TRBD1 matches at 8 bases. Germline V gene data show CDR1 as GTSNPN and CDR2 as SVGIG (reference sequence). The trim removed 3 bases at V and 5 bases at J, leaving 8 bases unmatched. This CDR3 is 15 amino acids long. Here the CDR3 DNA reads TGTGCCTGGAGAAAAGGACAGGGTCAAAATGAAAAACTGTTTTTT. Translated, it gives CAWRKGQGQNEKLFF.

The chain couples TRBV12-5 to TRBJ2-7; 11 bases map to TRBD1. V was pared by 6 bases and J by 1 base, with 5 bases of the junction left unmatched. The CDR3 consists of 15 residues. Germline lookup yields CDR1 LGHNT and CDR2 FRNRAP. As DNA, the CDR3 is TGTGCTAGTGGCTTAGGACAGGGGGCTTCCTACGAGCAGTACTTC. It yields the protein CASGLGQGASYEQYF.

The chain carries TRBV23-1 and TRBJ2-1, with D possibly being TRBD1 (5 bases). TRBV23-1 is an ORF, with its function uncertain. The germline V and J ends were trimmed by 8 bases and 8 bases, with 19 bases remaining between them. This CDR3 region has 14 residues. The CDR3: CASPPETAFHEQFF. In nucleotides, the CDR3 is TGCGCCAGCCCCCCCGAGACAGCCTTCCATGAGCAGTTCTTC.

This chain links TRBV19 with TRBJ1-1; possibly TRBD1 for D (5 bases). The CDR3 is made up of 12 amino acids. Trimming removed 7 bases from V and 5 bases from J, with 11 bases in between. CDR1 and CDR2 from the germline V gene are LNHDA and SQIVND (reference sequence). CDR3 sequence reads: CASNGGWTEAFF. For the CDR3, the DNA is TGTGCCAGTAATGGGGGATGGACTGAAGCTTTCTTT.

CDR3 in DNA: TGTGCCAGCAGCTTAGGGGCAGGGGTCTTCTATGGCTACACCTTC. It translates to CASSLGAGVFYGYTF. The chain employs TRBV7-9 and TRBJ1-2; maybe TRBD1 (6 bases). The CDR3 consists of 15 residues. From germline, CDR1 is SEHNR and CDR2 FQNEAQ (reference sequence). V was trimmed by 1 base and J by 4 bases, leaving 13 bases between them.

V is TRBV6-5 and J is TRBJ2-3; D is ambiguous. The CDR3 is made up of 13 amino acids. CDR1 is MNHEY and CDR2 is SVGAGI in the germline V gene. V lost 6 bases and J lost 1, with 8 bases in between. The CDR3 DNA follows: TGTGCCAGCAGGACCCCCGGCACAGATACGCAGTATTTT. Translating gives CASRTPGTDTQYF.

In this sample, this clonotype turned up a few times. The chain is built from TRBV19 and TRBJ1-5; the match to TRBD1 covers 7 bases. The trim removed 5 bases at V and 2 bases at J, leaving 3 bases unmatched. Germline CDR1 reads LNHDA; CDR2 reads SQIVND (reference sequence). The length of the CDR3 is 14 residues. The CDR3 nucleotides read TGTGCCAGTAGTTCTACAGGGGGCAATCAGCCCCAGCATTTT. Translated: CASSSTGGNQPQHF.

The gene calls are TRBV5-1 and TRBJ1-1; 8 nucleotides agree with TRBD1. Germline-derived CDR1 and CDR2 are SGHRS and YFSETQ. There are 17 residues in the CDR3. Trimming cost V 0 bases and J 6 bases; bases outside gene matches: 13. The CDR3 bases are TGCGCCAGCAGCTTGGCCGGGCAGGGGGCCATTAACCCTGAAGCTTTCTTT. It yields the protein CASSLAGQGAINPEAFF.

This chain links TRBV7-7 with TRBJ1-1, with 9 bases that match TRBD1. The V and J ends lost 5 bases and 3 bases, in that order; junction bases with no gene match: 7. Looked up from germline, CDR1 is SSHAT and CDR2 is FNYEAQ (reference sequence). This CDR3 is 15 amino acids long. For the CDR3, the DNA is TGTGCCAGCAGCCCCCTGAGGACAGGGGACACTGAAGCTTTCTTT. It encodes CASSPLRTGDTEAFF.

The chain joins TRBV29-1 to TRBJ2-7; TRBD1 matches at 9 bases. The V gene's germline CDR1 is SQVTM and CDR2 ANQGSEA. This CDR3 spans 11 amino acids. V lost 8 bases, J lost 9 bases, and 8 bases stayed unmatched. The CDR3 protein is CSSGTGSMQYF. CDR3 DNA sequence: TGCAGCTCCGGGACAGGGTCGATGCAGTACTTC.

The chain couples TRBV28 to TRBJ1-3, with D perhaps TRBD1 (5 bases). The CDR3 has 16 residues. Trimming left V 5 bases short and J 0 bases short, with 14 bases between. Looked up from germline, CDR1 is MDHEN and CDR2 is SYDVKM. The CDR3, as DNA: TGTGCCAGCAGTCGCCTCCAGGGTCTCTCTGGAAACACCATATATTTT. Encoded protein: CASSRLQGLSGNTIYF.

CDR3 amino acids: CATSDDRTQETQYF. The CDR3 region has the DNA TGTGCCACCAGTGACGACAGGACCCAAGAGACCCAGTACTTC. This chain links TRBV24-1 with TRBJ2-5; tentatively, D is TRBD1 (6 bases). The germline gives CDR1 KGHDR, CDR2 SFDVKD. The length of the CDR3 is 14 residues. V was cut by 4 bases and J by 1 base, with 9 bases left in between.

The chain joins TRBV7-9 to TRBJ2-3, with a possible D match to TRBD1 (5 bases). The CDR3 spans 15 residues. V lost 0 bases to trimming and J lost 5 bases, with 12 bases between them. Germline CDR1 is SEHNR and CDR2 is FQNEAQ (reference sequence). The DNA for the CDR3 is TGTGCCAGCAGCTTAGCCCAGGGTCGGATAGATACGCAGTATTTT. Translation gives CASSLAQGRIDTQYF. The full variable domain, in which reference TRBV7-9 and TRBJ2-3 provide the parts outside the CDR3, is DTGVSQNPRHKITKRGQNVTFRCDPISEHNRLYWYRQTLGQGPEFLTYFQNEAQLEKSRLLSDRFSAERPKGSFSTLEIQRTEQGDSAMYLCASSLAQGRIDTQYFGPGTRLTVL.

This sequence joins TRBV5-1 and TRBJ2-6; 7 nucleotides line up with TRBD1. Germline V CDR1 and CDR2: SGHRS, YFSETQ. The V gene end was trimmed by 4 bases and the J gene end by 2 bases; junction bases not matched to a gene: 12. The CDR3 length is 18 residues. The CDR3 protein is CASSLNPVTGAGANVLTF. DNA of the CDR3: TGCGCCAGCAGCCTCAATCCAGTAACAGGGGCTGGGGCCAACGTCCTGACTTTC.

The chain combines TRBV14 with TRBJ2-3, with D possibly being TRBD1 (6 bases). Germline CDR1 SGHDN, CDR2 FVKESK. V was cut by 2 bases and J by 2 bases, with 14 bases left in between. This CDR3 region has 16 residues. The DNA of the CDR3 is TGTGCCAGCAGCCAACTGACGACAGGATACACAGATACGCAGTATTTT. It specifies CASSQLTTGYTDTQYF. Based on the CDR3 plus reference TRBV14 and TRBJ2-3, the full variable domain is EAGVTQFPSHSVIEKGQTVTLRCDPISGHDNLYWYRRVMGKEIKFLLHFVKESKQDESGMPNNRFLAERTGGTYSTLKVQPAELEDSGVYFCASSQLTTGYTDTQYFGPGTRLTVL.

This chain joins TRBV7-9 and TRBJ2-3; the match to TRBD2 covers 9 bases. In germline, CDR1 is SEHNR, CDR2 FQNEAQ (reference sequence). This CDR3 is 16 amino acids long. DNA of the CDR3: TGTGCGCGCGATAACATAGCGGGAGAGGTAGGCGATACGCAGTATTTT. Translating gives CARDNIAGEVGDTQYF. Variable domain in full (rest from reference TRBV7-9 and TRBJ2-3): DTGVSQNPRHKITKRGQNVTFRCDPISEHNRLYWYRQTLGQGPEFLTYFQNEAQLEKSRLLSDRFSAERPKGSFSTLEIQRTEQGDSAMYLCARDNIAGEVGDTQYFGPGTRLTVL.

The genes are TRBV9 and TRBJ2-3; 8 bases are a match to TRBD2. The CDR3 length is 18 residues. The germline gives CDR1 SGDLS, CDR2 YYNGEE. V shed 3 bases, J shed 3 bases, and the junction held 15 bases outside the gene matches. Here the CDR3 DNA reads TGTGCCAGCAGCGCAGGCGCAGGCGGGGGGTTCTCAACAGATACGCAGTATTTT. This sequence encodes CASSAGAGGGFSTDTQYF.

The chain has TRBV29-1 and TRBJ2-7, with 8 bases aligning to TRBD1. The V gene end was trimmed by 4 bases and the J gene end by 4 bases; junction bases not matched to a gene: 12. The germline V gene has CDR1 SQVTM and CDR2 ANQGSEA. The CDR3 spans 15 residues. CDR3 DNA: TGCAGCGTTGGGGACCCTGACAGGGGCAGGTACGAGCAGTACTTC. Protein: CSVGDPDRGRYEQYF.

This chain uses TRBV6-5 with TRBJ1-2, with 8 bases matching TRBD1. The ends lost 1 base at V and 8 bases at J; junction bases unmatched: 15. Germline loops: CDR1 MNHEY, CDR2 SVGAGI. There are 17 residues in the CDR3. In DNA, the CDR3 is TGTGCCAGCAGTTACTTAACTACCGGGACAGGCGATAAAGGCTACACCTTC. Residues: CASSYLTTGTGDKGYTF.

This chain uses TRBV29-1 with TRBJ1-1, with D perhaps matching TRBD1 (5 bases). This CDR3 has 14 residues. Trimming stripped 3 bases from V and 0 bases from J, with 11 bases between. The germline V gene encodes CDR1 SQVTM and CDR2 ANQGSEA. The CDR3 DNA reads as TGCAGCGTTGAGCTGGAGGGGATGAACACTGAAGCTTTCTTT. Translated, it gives CSVELEGMNTEAFF.

This clonotype was detected a few times. The DNA for the CDR3 is TGCGCCAGCAGCTTGGAGCTCACGGGGGAGCAGTACTTC. It specifies CASSLELTGEQYF. The chain has TRBV5-1 and TRBJ2-7; the D gene is possibly TRBD2 (5 bases). The CDR3 consists of 13 residues. Trimming shortened V by 0 bases and J by 7 bases, and 11 bases separated the two germline ends. Germline-derived CDR1 and CDR2 are SGHRS and YFSETQ.

The chain links TRBV6-5 to TRBJ2-3; D is unresolved. The CDR3 runs to 15 residues. Deletions cut 6 bases from V and 4 bases from J, with 17 bases between. Germline CDR1 is MNHEY and CDR2 is SVGAGI. CDR3 protein: CASSIRTERPDTQYF. The CDR3 DNA sequence: TGTGCCAGCAGCATCAGGACGGAGAGACCAGATACGCAGTATTTT.

The rearrangement uses TRBV20-1 and TRBJ2-3, with D perhaps TRBD1 or TRBD2 (5 bases each). V lost 2 bases and J lost 2, with 11 bases in between. The germline V gene has CDR1 DFQATT and CDR2 SNEGSKA (reference sequence). The CDR3 contains 14 residues. CDR3: CSARRDGNTDTQYF. CDR3 DNA: TGCAGTGCTAGAAGGGACGGAAACACAGATACGCAGTATTTT.

J is TRBJ2-3 and V is TRBV18; TRBD1 agrees at 8 bases. Trimming removed 5 bases from V and 1 base from J; junction bases left unmatched: 8. The CDR3 runs to 16 residues. Germline V gene sequence: CDR1 KGHSH, CDR2 LQKENI. CDR3 nucleotide sequence: TGTGCCAGCTCAACAGAGACAGGGGTTGGCACAGATACGCAGTATTTT. Its protein product is CASSTETGVGTDTQYF.